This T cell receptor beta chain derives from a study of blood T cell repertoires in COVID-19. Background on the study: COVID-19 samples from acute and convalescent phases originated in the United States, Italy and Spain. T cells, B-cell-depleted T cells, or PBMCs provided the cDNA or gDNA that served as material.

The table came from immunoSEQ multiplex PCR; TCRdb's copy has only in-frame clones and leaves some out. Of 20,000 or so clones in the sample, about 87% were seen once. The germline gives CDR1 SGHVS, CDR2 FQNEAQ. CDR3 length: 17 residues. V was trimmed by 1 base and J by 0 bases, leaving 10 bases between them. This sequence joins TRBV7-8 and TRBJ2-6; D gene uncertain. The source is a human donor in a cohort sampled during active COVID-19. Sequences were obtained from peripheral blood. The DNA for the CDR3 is TGTGCCAGCAGCTTAGACCGACAATACTCTGGGGCCAACGTCCTGACTTTC. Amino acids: CASSLDRQYSGANVLTF.